This TCR beta chain comes out of a study of patients and donors after allogeneic stem cell transplantation. The V segment lost 4 bases and the J segment 6 bases; nucleotides outside the gene matches: 5. Germline assignment: CDR1 DFQATT and CDR2 SNEGSKA (reference sequence). The length of the CDR3 is 15 residues. Via MiXCR, TCRdb re-called the RT-PCR reads, giving one row per CDR3 protein. The table includes about 87,000 distinct CDR3 sequences, approximately 5.2% detected once. This clonotype was seen repeatedly, ten times or more. The chain couples TRBV20-1 to TRBJ2-1, with 14 bases that match TRBD2. The TCR originated in a human donor who was either an allogeneic HSCT recipient or a stem cell or donor lymphocyte infusion donor (not recorded which). It is not recorded whose cells these are; they may come from a transplant donor. The sample was blood, either unsorted or a sorted T cell fraction (not recorded which). The CDR3 region has the DNA TGCAGTGCTAACTCCGGACTAGCGGGAGGCAATGAGCAGTTCTTC. The encoded protein is CSANSGLAGGNEQFF.